This entry lists 15 T cell receptor beta chains sequenced from one sample in a study of molecular identifiers for immune sequencing clone quantification. TCRdb recomputed calls from the PCR reads with MiXCR, one row per CDR3 protein. This table holds 460,000 or so distinct CDR3 sequences, 25% found once. Material: naive CD8+ T cells from blood, with Jurkat cell RNA spiked in. The subset denotes: FACS-sorted CD8+CD4-CCR7+CD45RA+ naive T cells. The receptors shown here come from a human donor in good health. Some libraries in this study had Jurkat cell RNA spiked in.

This clonotype appeared a few times. The chain uses TRBV5-4 and TRBJ2-2, with a possible D match to TRBD1 (5 bases). The CDR3 has 14 amino acids. From germline, CDR1 is SGHNT and CDR2 YYREEE (reference sequence). Trimming shortened V by 4 bases and J by 6 bases, and 13 bases separated the two germline ends. The DNA for the CDR3 is TGTGCCAGCAGCCAGGGTTTTTGGGCCGGGGAGCTGTTTTTT. Protein sequence: CASSQGFWAGELFF.

In this sample, this clonotype turned up a few times. The chain couples TRBV5-6 to TRBJ2-7; 9 nucleotides line up with TRBD1. Germline V lookup: CDR1 SGHDT, CDR2 YYEEEE. CDR3 length: 15 amino acids. V was pared by 1 base and J by 2 bases, with 4 bases of the junction left unmatched. CDR3 in DNA: TGTGCCAGCAGCTTGTTGGGACAGGGACCCTACGAGCAGTACTTC. Protein product: CASSLLGQGPYEQYF.

This clonotype has ten or more counts. The chain couples TRBV7-9 to TRBJ1-4; D is undetermined. This CDR3 contains 16 residues. Per germline, CDR1 SEHNR and CDR2 FQNEAQ (reference sequence). The ends were cut back, 5 bases at V and 8 bases at J, with 21 bases in the middle. The DNA of the CDR3 is TGTGCCAGCAGCCCACCACCGAGGGAGGGCGAAGAAAAACTGTTTTTT. Amino acid sequence: CASSPPPREGEEKLFF.

Details on this clonotype: A single base separates this from a much larger clone, so it may be a read error. This chain uses TRBV6-1 with TRBJ1-5; D is unclear. Germline-derived CDR1 and CDR2 are MNHNS and SASEGT. This CDR3 is 13 amino acids long. The CDR3 region is CASGQYSNQPRHF. The DNA for the CDR3 is TGTGCCAGCGGGCAGTATAGCAATCAGCCCCGGCATTTT.

V and J are TRBV7-2 and TRBJ2-1; D might be TRBD1 (5 bases). There are 13 residues in the CDR3. CDR1 and CDR2 (germline): SGHTA, FQGNSA. The CDR3 sequence: CPTTIDRYNEQFF. CDR3 DNA sequence: TGTCCCACCACCATAGACAGATACAATGAGCAGTTCTTC.

As to this clonotype: A read error may be the cause here, since a much bigger clone is one base away. This chain links TRBV2 with TRBJ1-1; a possible D gene is TRBD1 (5 bases). Germline-derived CDR1 and CDR2 are SNHLY and FYNNEI. This CDR3 has 14 residues. Trimming took 11 bases from V and 7 from J, leaving 23 bases between them. CDR3 residues: CAGTGGRGSGEAFF. DNA for the CDR3: TGTGCCGGCACCGGGGGTAGGGGTAGCGGTGAAGCTTTCTTT. Based on the CDR3 plus reference TRBV2 and TRBJ1-1, the full variable domain is EPEVTQTPSHQVTQMGQEVILRCVPISNHLYFYWYRQILGQKVEFLVSFYNNEISEKSEIFDDQFSVERPDGSNFTLKIRSTKLEDSAMYFCAGTGGRGSGEAFFGQGTRLTVV.

This clonotype was counted between two and nine times. The gene calls are TRBV4-3 and TRBJ1-1, with D uncertain. The CDR3 loop spans 16 amino acids. Germline CDR1 reads LGHNA; CDR2 reads YSLEER. Trimming stripped 0 bases from V and 5 bases from J, with 16 bases between. CDR3 loop: CASSQEGPTGITEAFF. CDR3 nucleotide sequence: TGCGCCAGCAGCCAAGAGGGCCCTACCGGTATTACTGAAGCTTTCTTT.

This clonotype turned up a few times. The chain recombines TRBV6-5 with TRBJ2-7, with D perhaps matching TRBD1 or TRBD2 (5 bases each). Deletions cut 1 base from V and 3 bases from J, with 13 bases between. Germline assignment: CDR1 MNHEY and CDR2 SVGAGI. CDR3 length equals 15 residues. The CDR3 is CASSYFGGQGYEQYF. CDR3 nucleotide sequence: TGTGCCAGCAGTTACTTTGGAGGCCAGGGCTACGAGCAGTACTTC.

This clonotype came up a few times. The gene calls are TRBV9 and TRBJ1-2, with a possible D match to TRBD1 (5 bases). The V gene's germline CDR1 is SGDLS and CDR2 YYNGEE. V lost 4 bases and J 0 bases, leaving 19 bases between the germline ends. The CDR3 runs to 17 residues. The CDR3: CASSTMTDGDANYGYTF. The CDR3 nucleotides are TGTGCCAGCAGCACCATGACAGACGGGGACGCTAACTATGGCTACACCTTC. Full variable domain (missing parts from reference TRBV9 and TRBJ1-2): DSGVTQTPKHLITATGQRVTLRCSPRSGDLSVYWYQQSLDQGLQFLIQYYNGEERAKGNILERFSAQQFPDLHSELNLSSLELGDSALYFCASSTMTDGDANYGYTFGSGTRLTVV.

There are many counts of this clonotype. The J gene is TRBJ2-7, the V gene TRBV5-6; a possible D gene is TRBD2 (5 bases). Germline loops: CDR1 SGHDT, CDR2 YYEEEE. The CDR3 covers 12 residues. The V end lost 4 bases, the J end lost 2 bases, and 7 bases lay between the germline ends. The CDR3 here is CASSEGTYEQYF. DNA of the CDR3: TGTGCCAGCAGCGAGGGTACCTACGAGCAGTACTTC. The variable domain in full, with the rest retrieved from reference TRBV5-6 and TRBJ2-7, is DAGVTQSPTHLIKTRGQQVTLRCSPKSGHDTVSWYQQALGQGPQFIFQYYEEEERQRGNFPDRFSGHQFPNYSSELNVNALLLGDSALYLCASSEGTYEQYFGPGTRLTVT.

The gene calls are TRBV30 and TRBJ1-1, with D possibly being TRBD1 (6 bases). CDR3 size: 15 residues. Looked up from germline, CDR1 is GTSNPN and CDR2 is SVGIG (reference sequence). The germline V and J ends were trimmed by 0 bases and 1 base, with 12 bases remaining between them. This CDR3 reads CAWSVIRGSNTEAFF. The CDR3 DNA follows: TGTGCCTGGAGTGTAATCAGGGGTTCGAACACTGAAGCTTTCTTT.

This clonotype was detected only a few times. V usage is TRBV7-6 and J usage is TRBJ2-7; 11 bases agree with TRBD1. With V trimmed by 5 bases and J by 0 bases, 9 bases remained unmatched. This CDR3 has 17 residues. Germline V lookup: CDR1 SGHVS, CDR2 FNYEAQ. The CDR3 nucleotides are TGTGCCAGCAGCCCTGGGACAGGGGGTGCCAGCTCCTACGAGCAGTACTTC. This sequence encodes CASSPGTGGASSYEQYF.

This clonotype was detected a few times. J is TRBJ2-7 and V is TRBV27; D possibly corresponds to TRBD2 (5 bases). Germline CDR1 reads MNHEY; CDR2 reads SMNVEV (reference sequence). The germline V and J ends were trimmed by 2 bases and 2 bases, with 13 bases remaining between them. This CDR3 spans 15 amino acids. The CDR3 sequence: CASSLEGGVTYEQYF. CDR3 in DNA: TGTGCCAGCAGTTTAGAGGGCGGTGTCACCTACGAGCAGTACTTC.

This clonotype was observed a handful of times. The chain joins TRBV10-1 to TRBJ2-1; D gene unclear. Looked up from germline, CDR1 is WNHNN and CDR2 is SYGVQD (reference sequence). V shed 4 bases and J shed 7 bases, with 8 bases lying between them. This CDR3 region has 12 residues. Here the CDR3 reads CASSGQPNEQFF. CDR3 nucleotides: TGCGCCAGCAGTGGCCAGCCGAATGAGCAGTTCTTC.

A word on this clonotype: Its ends do not fully match the called genes, so a read error is possible. V is TRBV28 and J is TRBJ1-6; no firm D call. This CDR3 spans 14 amino acids. Germline CDR1 reads MDHEN; CDR2 reads SYDVKM. The CDR3 is CASSFFGSDSLLHF. The CDR3 nucleotides are TGTGCCAGCAGTTTCTTCGGGAGTGACTCACTCCTCCACTTT. Filled out from reference TRBV28 and TRBJ1-6, the complete variable domain reads DVKVTQSSRYLVKRTGEKVFLECVQDMDHENMFWYRQDPGLGLRLIYFSYDVKMKEKGDIPEGYSVSREKKERFSLILESASTNQTSMYLCASSFFGSDSLLHFGNGTRLTVT.